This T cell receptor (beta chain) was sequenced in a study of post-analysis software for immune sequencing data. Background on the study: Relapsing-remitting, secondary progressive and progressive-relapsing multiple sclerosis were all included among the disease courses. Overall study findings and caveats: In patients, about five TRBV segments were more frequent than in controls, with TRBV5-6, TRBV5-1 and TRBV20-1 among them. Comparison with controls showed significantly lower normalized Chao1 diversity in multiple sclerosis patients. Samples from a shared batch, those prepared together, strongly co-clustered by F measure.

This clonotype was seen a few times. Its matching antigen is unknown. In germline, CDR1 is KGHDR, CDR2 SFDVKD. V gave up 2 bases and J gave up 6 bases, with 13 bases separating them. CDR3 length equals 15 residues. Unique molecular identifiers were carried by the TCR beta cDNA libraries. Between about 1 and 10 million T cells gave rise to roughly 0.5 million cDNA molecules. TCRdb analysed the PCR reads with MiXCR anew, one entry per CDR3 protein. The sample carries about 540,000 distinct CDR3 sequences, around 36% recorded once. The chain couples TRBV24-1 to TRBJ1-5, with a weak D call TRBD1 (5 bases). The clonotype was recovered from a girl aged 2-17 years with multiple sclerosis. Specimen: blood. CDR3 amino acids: CATSDSPGNSQPQHF. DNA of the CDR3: TGTGCCACCAGTGATTCCCCAGGGAATAGTCAGCCCCAGCATTTT.